This passage covers 22 T cell receptor beta chains from one sample sequenced in a study of blood T cell repertoires in COVID-19 (dated by TCRdb to 2020 to 2021). The protocol used for the library was the immunoSEQ multiplex PCR assay. Not all clones reach the TCRdb copy of this immuneACCESS table, which keeps in-frame sequences only. Checked studies attribute under half of the gap to unresolved V genes and leave the rest unexplained. The sample has about 250,000 clones on record, approximately 90% of them singletons. The ten largest clonotypes hold over 7.5% of the sample. Sequenced material: PBMCs or T cells enriched from blood (not recorded which). These receptors originate from a middle-aged man who had recovered from COVID-19.

The CDR3 coding sequence is TGTGCTAGTGGTTTGGTACGAGCGGGAGGGCCTAGCTTAACCCCTGGGGCCAACGTCCTGACTTTC. Amino acids: CASGLVRAGGPSLTPGANVLTF. The chain uses TRBV12-5 and TRBJ2-6; the match to TRBD2 covers 10 bases. Unmatched junction bases numbered 16, after V lost 0 bases and J lost 2 bases. Looked up from germline, CDR1 is LGHNT and CDR2 is FRNRAP. This CDR3 contains 22 residues.

J is TRBJ2-7 and V is TRBV6-5; a weak D match, TRBD1 (6 bases). Trimming took 7 bases from V and 5 from J, leaving 15 bases between them. The CDR3 is 13 amino acids. CDR1 is MNHEY, CDR2 SVGAGI, per germline. The CDR3, as DNA: TGTGCCAGCACCAAACAGGGTGTCAACGAGCAGTACTTC. The encoded protein is CASTKQGVNEQYF.

The genes are TRBV7-9 and TRBJ2-4, with D unclear. V was pared by 5 bases and J by 0 bases, with 14 bases between. Per the germline V gene, CDR1 is SEHNR and CDR2 is FQNEAQ (reference sequence). The CDR3 covers 16 residues. The CDR3 reads CASSPPTRIAKNIQYF. In nucleotides, the CDR3 is TGTGCCAGCAGCCCACCTACGCGTATAGCCAAAAACATTCAGTACTTC.

The rearrangement uses TRBV29-1 and TRBJ1-1; TRBD1 agrees at 7 bases. Germline assignment: CDR1 SQVTM and CDR2 ANQGSEA. The trim removed 8 bases at V and 3 bases at J, leaving 9 bases unmatched. The CDR3 sequence is 13 residues long. In DNA, the CDR3 is TGCAGCCTATATAGTGACAGGGACACTGAAGCTTTCTTT. Translation: CSLYSDRDTEAFF.

The chain employs TRBV6-6 and TRBJ2-5, with a weak D call TRBD2 (6 bases). CDR3 length equals 14 residues. Trimming took off 4 bases at V and 5 bases at J, with 14 bases between the two ends. In germline, CDR1 is MNHNY, CDR2 SVGAGI (reference sequence). CDR3 nucleotide sequence: TGTGCCAGCAGTTCGGAGTCGGGGAGGGAGACCCAGTACTTC. Encoded protein: CASSSESGRETQYF.

The V call is TRBV3-1 (or the pseudogene TRBV3-2), the J call TRBJ2-1, with 11 nucleotides matching TRBD2. From germline, CDR1 is LGHDT and CDR2 YNNKEL (reference sequence). The CDR3 covers 17 residues. V lost 0 bases and J lost 8; bases outside the gene matches: 9. Here the CDR3 reads CASSQELAGAPGDEQFF. As DNA, the CDR3 is TGTGCCAGCAGCCAAGAACTAGCGGGAGCCCCCGGTGATGAGCAGTTCTTC.

This clone has just a few counts. The J gene is TRBJ1-1, the V gene TRBV13; 8 bases are shared with TRBD1. The CDR3 is 15 amino acids. The germline gives CDR1 PRHDT, CDR2 FYEKMQ (reference sequence). V was pared by 5 bases and J by 6 bases, with 11 bases of the junction left unmatched. This CDR3 reads CASSQRLGQEPEAFF. The CDR3 nucleotides are TGTGCCAGCAGCCAGAGATTGGGACAGGAACCTGAAGCTTTCTTT.

This clone has only one observation. This CDR3 reads CSPGGQDIQYF. The CDR3 bases are TGCAGTCCGGGGGGGCAGGACATTCAGTACTTC. The rearrangement links TRBV20-1 to TRBJ2-4; 8 bases agree with TRBD2. Germline V gives CDR1 DFQATT, CDR2 SNEGSKA (reference sequence). V shed 8 bases and J 8 bases; nucleotides not matched to a gene: 5. This CDR3 region has 11 residues.

The V gene is TRBV10-2, the J gene TRBJ1-2; D is uncertain. Trimming left V 6 bases short and J 6 bases short, with 11 bases between. Germline V CDR1 and CDR2: WSHSY, SAAADI. CDR3 length: 12 amino acids. CDR3 region: CASSIDSNGYTF. CDR3 nucleotides: TGCGCCAGCAGCATAGACTCCAATGGCTACACCTTC.

The V and J genes are TRBV7-9 and TRBJ2-5; D may be TRBD2 (5 bases). The V and J ends lost 6 bases and 1 base respectively, with 18 bases between them. The CDR3 totals 16 residues. Germline V lookup: CDR1 SEHNR, CDR2 FQNEAQ (reference sequence). This chain's CDR3 is CASRPPSGIRQETQYF. Written as DNA, the CDR3 is TGTGCCAGCAGACCTCCCTCCGGGATCCGCCAAGAGACCCAGTACTTC.

This chain joins TRBV7-2 and TRBJ1-1, with a tentative D call TRBD1 (5 bases). The ends were cut back, 0 bases at V and 2 bases at J, with 10 bases in the middle. The length of the CDR3 is 15 residues. Germline assignment: CDR1 SGHTA and CDR2 FQGNSA. The CDR3 protein is CASSLAGGRNTEAFF. The CDR3 coding sequence is TGTGCCAGCAGCTTAGCGGGGGGACGCAACACTGAAGCTTTCTTT.

This chain uses TRBV7-2 with TRBJ1-2; TRBD1 aligns across 7 bases. V gave up 2 bases and J gave up 8 bases; unmatched junction bases: 14. Germline assignment: CDR1 SGHTA and CDR2 FQGNSA. The CDR3 is 16 amino acids. The CDR3 coding sequence is TGTGCCAGCAGCTTAATTCTGTTGTGGCAGGGGGGAGGCTACACCTTC. Translated, it gives CASSLILLWQGGGYTF.

This clone appeared a single time. The CDR3 nucleotides read TGTGCCAGCAGTTTCACAGGGGTTGGCTCACCCCTCCACTTT. The encoded protein is CASSFTGVGSPLHF. The chain combines TRBV6-5 with TRBJ1-6, with 7 positions matching TRBD1. V dropped 4 bases and J dropped 10; count of bases not matched to a gene: 7. The germline gives CDR1 MNHEY, CDR2 SVGAGI. The CDR3 sequence is 14 residues long.

The chain links TRBV5-1 to TRBJ2-7; 8 positions match TRBD1. Germline V gene lookup returns CDR1 SGHRS and CDR2 YFSETQ. Trimming at V came to 4 bases and at J to 3 bases, leaving 3 bases not matched to a gene. The CDR3 totals 13 residues. CDR3 protein: CASSVQGVYEQYF. The CDR3 region has the DNA TGCGCCAGCAGCGTACAGGGGGTCTACGAGCAGTACTTC.

V gene TRBV13 combines with J gene TRBJ2-3; the D gene is possibly TRBD2 (6 bases). Deletions cut 5 bases from V and 5 bases from J, with 14 bases between. Germline V gene lookup returns CDR1 PRHDT and CDR2 FYEKMQ (reference sequence). The CDR3 is made up of 14 amino acids. This CDR3 is CASSVGGVEDTQYF. The DNA for the CDR3 is TGTGCCAGCAGCGTGGGGGGAGTTGAAGATACGCAGTATTTT.

This chain connects TRBV7-9 to TRBJ1-1, with TRBD1 matching 8 bases. This CDR3 has 14 residues. The germline V gene has CDR1 SEHNR and CDR2 FQNEAQ (reference sequence). V was pared by 5 bases and J by 10 bases, with 12 bases of the junction left unmatched. DNA of the CDR3: TGTGCCAGCAGCCTAACAGGGGGTCCGTTCGGAGCTTTCTTT. Translated: CASSLTGGPFGAFF. The variable domain in full, completed from reference TRBV7-9 and TRBJ1-1, reads DTGVSQNPRHKITKRGQNVTFRCDPISEHNRLYWYRQTLGQGPEFLTYFQNEAQLEKSRLLSDRFSAERPKGSFSTLEIQRTEQGDSAMYLCASSLTGGPFGAFFGQGTRLTVV.

This clone was detected a few times. This sequence joins TRBV7-2 and TRBJ2-7, with 7 bases identical to TRBD2. V shed 4 bases and J 4 bases; nucleotides not matched to a gene: 4. The CDR3 has 13 residues. Germline V gene data show CDR1 as SGHTA and CDR2 as FQGNSA. CDR3 in amino acids: CASSYASGYEQYF. In nucleotides, the CDR3 is TGTGCCAGCAGCTACGCTAGCGGATACGAGCAGTACTTC.

The chain links TRBV6-5 to TRBJ2-7, with 10 bases matching TRBD1. The V gene's germline CDR1 is MNHEY and CDR2 SVGAGI. This CDR3 has 15 residues. After removal of 6 bases from V and 2 bases from J, the junction contained 7 bases not matched to a gene. The CDR3 loop reads CASREGQGLTYEQYF. For the CDR3, the DNA is TGTGCCAGCAGGGAGGGACAGGGGCTGACCTACGAGCAGTACTTC.

The chain recombines TRBV27 with TRBJ1-5; tentatively, D is TRBD1 (6 bases). The CDR3 has 17 amino acids. V was trimmed by 3 bases and J by 3 bases, leaving 18 bases between them. Germline lookup yields CDR1 MNHEY and CDR2 SMNVEV (reference sequence). The CDR3 reads CASSFTQGQFTNQPQHF. The CDR3, as DNA: TGTGCCAGCAGTTTTACCCAAGGACAGTTTACCAATCAGCCCCAGCATTTT.

J is TRBJ2-7 and V is TRBV6-2 or TRBV6-3; 12 bases agree with TRBD2. The CDR3 has 18 amino acids. CDR1 MNHEY and CDR2 SVGEGT come from the germline V gene. J was trimmed by 0 bases and V by 1 base; bases with no gene match: 7. The CDR3 DNA reads as TGTGCCAGCAGTTACTTGCGACTAGCGGGAGCCCTCTCCTACGAGCAGTACTTC. As protein: CASSYLRLAGALSYEQYF.

The chain employs TRBV24-1 and TRBJ1-4; possible D gene TRBD1, 5 bases. Germline V gives CDR1 KGHDR, CDR2 SFDVKD. Trimming removed 2 bases from V and 3 bases from J, with 27 bases in between. The CDR3 covers 21 residues. The CDR3 sequence is CATSDSRTWTLKNRANEKLFF. Here the CDR3 DNA reads TGTGCCACCAGTGATTCGAGGACCTGGACACTAAAAAATCGGGCTAATGAAAAACTGTTTTTT.

The chain carries TRBV7-9 and TRBJ1-1; unclear D gene. V shed 6 bases and J shed 6 bases, with 14 bases lying between them. CDR1 and CDR2 from the germline V gene are SEHNR and FQNEAQ (reference sequence). This CDR3 contains 13 residues. For the CDR3, the DNA is TGTGCCAGCAGGCCGCCGAGGGAGCCTGAAGCTTTCTTT. This gives the protein CASRPPREPEAFF.